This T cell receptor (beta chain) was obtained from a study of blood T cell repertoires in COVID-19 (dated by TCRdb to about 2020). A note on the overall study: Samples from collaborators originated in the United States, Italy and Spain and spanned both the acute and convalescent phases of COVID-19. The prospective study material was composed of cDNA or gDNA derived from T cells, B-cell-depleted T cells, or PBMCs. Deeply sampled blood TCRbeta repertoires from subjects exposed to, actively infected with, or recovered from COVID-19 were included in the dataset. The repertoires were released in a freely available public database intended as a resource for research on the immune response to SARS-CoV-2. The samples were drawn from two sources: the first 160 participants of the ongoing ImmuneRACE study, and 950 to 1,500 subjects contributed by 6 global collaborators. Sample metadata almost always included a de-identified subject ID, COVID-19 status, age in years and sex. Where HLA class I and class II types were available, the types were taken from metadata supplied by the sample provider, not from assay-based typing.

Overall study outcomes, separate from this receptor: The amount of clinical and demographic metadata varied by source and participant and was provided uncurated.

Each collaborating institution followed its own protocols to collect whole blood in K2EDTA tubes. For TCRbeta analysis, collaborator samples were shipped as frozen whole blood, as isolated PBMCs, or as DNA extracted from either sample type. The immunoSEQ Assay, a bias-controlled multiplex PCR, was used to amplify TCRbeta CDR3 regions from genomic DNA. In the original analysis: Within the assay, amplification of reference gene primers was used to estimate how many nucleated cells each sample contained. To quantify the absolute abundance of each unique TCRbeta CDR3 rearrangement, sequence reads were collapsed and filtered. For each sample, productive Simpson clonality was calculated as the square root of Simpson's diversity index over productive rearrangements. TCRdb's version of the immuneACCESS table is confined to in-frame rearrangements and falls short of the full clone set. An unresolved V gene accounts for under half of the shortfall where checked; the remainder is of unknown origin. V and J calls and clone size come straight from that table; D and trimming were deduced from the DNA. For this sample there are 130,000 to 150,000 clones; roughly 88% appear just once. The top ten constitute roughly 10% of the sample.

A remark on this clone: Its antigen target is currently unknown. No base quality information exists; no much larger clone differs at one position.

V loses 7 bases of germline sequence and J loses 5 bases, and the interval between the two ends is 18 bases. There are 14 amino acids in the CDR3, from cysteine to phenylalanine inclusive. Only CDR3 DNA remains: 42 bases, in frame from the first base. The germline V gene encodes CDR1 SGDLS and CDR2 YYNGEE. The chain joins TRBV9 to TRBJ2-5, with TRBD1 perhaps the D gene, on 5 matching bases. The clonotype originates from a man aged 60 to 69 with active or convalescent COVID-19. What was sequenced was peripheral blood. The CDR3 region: CASADTTLGETQYF. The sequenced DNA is TGTGCCAGCGCGGACACTACACTGGGGGAGACCCAGTACTTC.